This T cell receptor (beta chain) was captured in a study of blood T cell repertoires in COVID-19. The overall study: T cells, B-cell-depleted T cells, or PBMCs supplied cDNA or gDNA.

The repertoire was sequenced with immunoSEQ multiplex PCR; TCRdb's copy has only in-frame clones and lacks some. The sample lists 90,000 to 100,000 clones, 75% to 85% occurring once. This CDR3 has 11 residues. Germline CDR1 and CDR2: SQVTM and ANQGSEA. Trimming took off 8 bases at V and 2 bases at J, with 9 bases between the two ends. This receptor was identified in a man aged 55 to 70 with acute or convalescent COVID-19. The sequencing sample was made of peripheral blood. The V gene is TRBV29-1, the J gene TRBJ1-1, with D tentatively TRBD1 (5 bases). The CDR3 DNA reads as TGCAGCACCGGACAAAACACTGAAGCTTTCTTT. As protein: CSTGQNTEAFF.